Ten or more counts support the clone carrying this T cell receptor beta chain. The antigen remains undetermined. The data are from a study of neurological immune-mediated disorders. It was by 5'RACE with 10-nucleotide random UMIs that the cDNA was made. MiXCR was run by TCRdb on the 5' RACE reads, yielding one entry per CDR3 protein. In the table there are approximately 74,000 distinct CDR3 sequences, approximately 10% of which are singletons. Unsorted libraries were generated from 2 million PBMCs. These cells had been stored in RNAlater at -80 C. General study points: Healthy controls had more TCR clonal expansion than multiple sclerosis, which showed the least, whereas HTLV-1-associated myelopathy showed the most.

Sequenced: PBMCs. The clonotype originates from a man aged 45-65 years in good health.

The CDR3, as DNA: TGTGCCAGCAGCCTGTACCGGACAGGCCAATCACCCCTCCACTTT. Its translation is CASSLYRTGQSPLHF. The chain recombines TRBV6-2 or TRBV6-3 with TRBJ1-6; 7 nucleotides align to TRBD1. This CDR3 comprises 15 residues. Per the germline V gene, CDR1 is MNHEY and CDR2 is SVGEGT. J lost 10 bases, V lost 6 bases, and 12 bases had no gene match.